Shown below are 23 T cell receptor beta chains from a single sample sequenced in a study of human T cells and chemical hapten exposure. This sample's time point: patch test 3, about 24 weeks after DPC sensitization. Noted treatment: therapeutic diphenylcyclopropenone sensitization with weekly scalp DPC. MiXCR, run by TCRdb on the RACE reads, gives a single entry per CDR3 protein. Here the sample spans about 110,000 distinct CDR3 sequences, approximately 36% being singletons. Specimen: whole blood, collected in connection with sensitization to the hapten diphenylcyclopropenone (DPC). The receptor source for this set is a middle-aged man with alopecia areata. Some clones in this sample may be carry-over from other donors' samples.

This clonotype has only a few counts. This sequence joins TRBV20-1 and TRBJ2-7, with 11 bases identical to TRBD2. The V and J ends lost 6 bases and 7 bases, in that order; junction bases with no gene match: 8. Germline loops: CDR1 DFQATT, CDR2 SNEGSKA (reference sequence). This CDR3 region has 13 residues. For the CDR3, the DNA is TGCAGTGCAGGGACTAGCGGTTCTCCGGAGCAGTACTTC. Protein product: CSAGTSGSPEQYF.

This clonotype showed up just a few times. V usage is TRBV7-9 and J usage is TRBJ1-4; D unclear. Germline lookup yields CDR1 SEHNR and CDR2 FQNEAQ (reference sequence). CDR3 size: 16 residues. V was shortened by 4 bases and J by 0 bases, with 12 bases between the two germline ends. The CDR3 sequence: CASSSPTGATNEKLFF. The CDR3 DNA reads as TGTGCCAGCAGCTCCCCTACGGGCGCAACTAATGAAAAACTGTTTTTT. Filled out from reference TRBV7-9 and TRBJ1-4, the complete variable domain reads DTGVSQNPRHKITKRGQNVTFRCDPISEHNRLYWYRQTLGQGPEFLTYFQNEAQLEKSRLLSDRFSAERPKGSFSTLEIQRTEQGDSAMYLCASSSPTGATNEKLFFGSGTQLSVL.

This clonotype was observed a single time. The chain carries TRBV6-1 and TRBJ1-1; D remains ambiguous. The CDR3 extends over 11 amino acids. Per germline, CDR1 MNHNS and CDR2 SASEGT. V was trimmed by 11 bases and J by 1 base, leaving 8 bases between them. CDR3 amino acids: CAAAKNTEAFF. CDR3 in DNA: TGTGCCGCCGCGAAGAACACTGAAGCTTTCTTT.

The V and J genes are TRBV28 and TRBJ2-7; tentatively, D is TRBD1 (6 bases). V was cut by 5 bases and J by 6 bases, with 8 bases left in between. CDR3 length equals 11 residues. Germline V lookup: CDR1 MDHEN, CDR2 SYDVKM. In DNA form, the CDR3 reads TGTGCCAGCAGTGCGGACAGCGAGCAGTACTTC. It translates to CASSADSEQYF.

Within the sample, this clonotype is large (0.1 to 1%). The CDR3: CASSPGAGGFTDTQYF. CDR3 DNA sequence: TGTGCCAGCAGCCCAGGGGCAGGGGGGTTCACAGATACGCAGTATTTT. The chain carries TRBV7-8 and TRBJ2-3; D is possibly TRBD1 (7 bases). In germline, CDR1 is SGHVS, CDR2 FQNEAQ. The CDR3 has 16 amino acids. V lost 5 bases and J lost 2, with 17 bases in between.

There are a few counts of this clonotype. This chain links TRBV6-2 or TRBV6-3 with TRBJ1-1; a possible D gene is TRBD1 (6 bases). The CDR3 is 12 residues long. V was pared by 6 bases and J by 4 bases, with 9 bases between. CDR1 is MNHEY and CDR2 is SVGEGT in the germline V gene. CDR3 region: CASSTGPTEAFF. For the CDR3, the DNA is TGTGCCAGCAGCACAGGGCCCACTGAAGCTTTCTTT.

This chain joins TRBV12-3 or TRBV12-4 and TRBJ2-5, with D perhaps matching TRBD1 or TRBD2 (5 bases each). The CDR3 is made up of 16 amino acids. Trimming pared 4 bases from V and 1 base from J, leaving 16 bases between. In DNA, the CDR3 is TGTGCCAGCAGTTCAGAATTATCAGGGACCCAAGAGACCCAGTACTTC. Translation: CASSSELSGTQETQYF.

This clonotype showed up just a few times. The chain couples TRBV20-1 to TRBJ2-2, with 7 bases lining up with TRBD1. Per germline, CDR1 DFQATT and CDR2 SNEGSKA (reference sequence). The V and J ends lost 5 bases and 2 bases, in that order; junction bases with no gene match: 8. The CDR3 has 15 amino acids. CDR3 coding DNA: TGCAGTGCTGGGGGACAGAGTCCTAACACCGGGGAGCTGTTTTTT. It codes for CSAGGQSPNTGELFF.

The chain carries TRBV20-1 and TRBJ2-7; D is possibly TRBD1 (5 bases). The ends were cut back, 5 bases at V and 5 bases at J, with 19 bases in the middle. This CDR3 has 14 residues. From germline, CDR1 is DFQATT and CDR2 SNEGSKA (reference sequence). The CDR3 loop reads CSAPSPGNRDEQYF. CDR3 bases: TGCAGTGCTCCTTCACCAGGGAACCGGGACGAGCAGTACTTC.

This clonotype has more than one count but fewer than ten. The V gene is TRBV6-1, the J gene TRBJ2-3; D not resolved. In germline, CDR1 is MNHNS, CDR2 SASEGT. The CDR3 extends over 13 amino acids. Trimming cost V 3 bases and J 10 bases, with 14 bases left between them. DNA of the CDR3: TGTGCCAGCAGTGATGTTTCAGGCGATGCGCAGTATTTT. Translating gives CASSDVSGDAQYF.

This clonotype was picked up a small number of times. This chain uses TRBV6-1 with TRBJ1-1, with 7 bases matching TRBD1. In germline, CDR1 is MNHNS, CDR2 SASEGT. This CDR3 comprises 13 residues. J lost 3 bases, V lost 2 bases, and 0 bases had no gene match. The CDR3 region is CASSEQGDTEAFF. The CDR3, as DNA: TGTGCCAGCAGTGAACAGGGGGACACTGAAGCTTTCTTT.

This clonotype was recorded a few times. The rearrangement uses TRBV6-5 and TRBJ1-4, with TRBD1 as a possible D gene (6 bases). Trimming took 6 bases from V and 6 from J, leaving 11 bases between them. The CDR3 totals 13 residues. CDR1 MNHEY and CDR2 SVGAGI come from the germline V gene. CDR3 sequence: CASRSGGHEKLFF. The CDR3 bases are TGTGCCAGCAGATCGGGGGGCCATGAAAAACTGTTTTTT.

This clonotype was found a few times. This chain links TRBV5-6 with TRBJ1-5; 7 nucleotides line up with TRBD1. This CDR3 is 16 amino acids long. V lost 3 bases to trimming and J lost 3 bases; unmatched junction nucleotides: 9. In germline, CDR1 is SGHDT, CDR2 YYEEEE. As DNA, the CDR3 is TGTGCCAGCAGCTGGGGGTGGGACAGATACAATCAGCCCCAGCATTTT. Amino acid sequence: CASSWGWDRYNQPQHF.

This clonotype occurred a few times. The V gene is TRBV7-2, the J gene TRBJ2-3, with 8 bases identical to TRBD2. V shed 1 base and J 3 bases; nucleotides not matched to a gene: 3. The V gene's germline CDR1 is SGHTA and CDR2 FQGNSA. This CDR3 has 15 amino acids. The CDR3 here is CASSLVKRETDTQYF. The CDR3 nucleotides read TGTGCCAGCAGCTTAGTCAAGCGGGAGACAGATACGCAGTATTTT.

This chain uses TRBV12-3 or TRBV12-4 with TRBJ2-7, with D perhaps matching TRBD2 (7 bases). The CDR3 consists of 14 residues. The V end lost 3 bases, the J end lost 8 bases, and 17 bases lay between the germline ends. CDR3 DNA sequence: TGTGCCAGCAGTTTGGGGGGGGGCGGTAGGAAGCAGTACTTC. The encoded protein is CASSLGGGGRKQYF.

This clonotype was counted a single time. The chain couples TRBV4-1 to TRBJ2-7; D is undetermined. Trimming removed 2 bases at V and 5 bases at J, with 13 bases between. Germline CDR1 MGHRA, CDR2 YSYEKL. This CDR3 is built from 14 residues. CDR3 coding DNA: TGCGCCAGCAGCCAAAGCGTAGGGCCGGACGAGCAGTACGTC. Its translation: CASSQSVGPDEQYV.

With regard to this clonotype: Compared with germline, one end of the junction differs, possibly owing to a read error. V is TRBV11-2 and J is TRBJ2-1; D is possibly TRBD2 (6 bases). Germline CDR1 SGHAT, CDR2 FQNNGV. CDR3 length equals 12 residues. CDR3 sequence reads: CASSSGGPPGVF. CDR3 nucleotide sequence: TGTGCCAGCAGCTCCGGGGGACCCCCCGGGGTCTTC. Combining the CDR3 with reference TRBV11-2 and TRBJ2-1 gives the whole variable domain EAGVAQSPRYKIIEKRQSVAFWCNPISGHATLYWYQQILGQGPKLLIQFQNNGVVDDSQLPKDRFSAERLKGVDSTLKIQPAKLEDSAVYLCASSSGGPPGVFGPGTRLTVL.

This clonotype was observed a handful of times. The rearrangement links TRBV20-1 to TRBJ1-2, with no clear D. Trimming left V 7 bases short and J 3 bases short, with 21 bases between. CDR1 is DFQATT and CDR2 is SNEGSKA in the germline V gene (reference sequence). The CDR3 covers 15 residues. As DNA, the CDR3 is TGCAGTGTCTTGCCCACGGGGAGGGTCGACTATGGCTACACCTTC. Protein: CSVLPTGRVDYGYTF.

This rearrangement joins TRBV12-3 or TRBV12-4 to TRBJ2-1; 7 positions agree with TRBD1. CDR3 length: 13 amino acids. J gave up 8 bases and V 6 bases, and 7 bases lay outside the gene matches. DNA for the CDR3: TGTGCCAGCAGGCGAGGGGGCGTCTATGAGCAGTTCTTC. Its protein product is CASRRGGVYEQFF.

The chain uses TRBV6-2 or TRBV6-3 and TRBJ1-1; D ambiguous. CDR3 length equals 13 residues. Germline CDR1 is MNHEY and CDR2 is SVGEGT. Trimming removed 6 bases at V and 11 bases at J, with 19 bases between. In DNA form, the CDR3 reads TGTGCCAGCAGCCAAACGTACACCATAGCGGCTTTCTTT. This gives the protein CASSQTYTIAAFF.

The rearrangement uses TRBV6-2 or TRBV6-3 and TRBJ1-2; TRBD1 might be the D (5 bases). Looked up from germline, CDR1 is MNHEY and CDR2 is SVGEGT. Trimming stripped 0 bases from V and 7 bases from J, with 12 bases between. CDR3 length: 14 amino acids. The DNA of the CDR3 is TGTGCCAGCAGTTACTCTCGACAGCCCCCTGGCTACACCTTC. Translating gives CASSYSRQPPGYTF.

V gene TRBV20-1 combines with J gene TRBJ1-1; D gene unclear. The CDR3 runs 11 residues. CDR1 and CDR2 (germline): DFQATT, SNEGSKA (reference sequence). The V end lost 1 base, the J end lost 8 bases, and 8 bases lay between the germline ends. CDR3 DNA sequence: TGCAGTGCTAGAGGTATAGAAGAAGCTTTCTTT. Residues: CSARGIEEAFF.

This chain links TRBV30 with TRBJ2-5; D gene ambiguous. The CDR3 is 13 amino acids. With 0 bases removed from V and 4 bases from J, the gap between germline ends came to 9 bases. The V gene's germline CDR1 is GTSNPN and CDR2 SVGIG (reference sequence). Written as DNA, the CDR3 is TGTGCCTGGAGTGTTTCCTGGGCAGAGACCCAGTACTTC. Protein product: CAWSVSWAETQYF.